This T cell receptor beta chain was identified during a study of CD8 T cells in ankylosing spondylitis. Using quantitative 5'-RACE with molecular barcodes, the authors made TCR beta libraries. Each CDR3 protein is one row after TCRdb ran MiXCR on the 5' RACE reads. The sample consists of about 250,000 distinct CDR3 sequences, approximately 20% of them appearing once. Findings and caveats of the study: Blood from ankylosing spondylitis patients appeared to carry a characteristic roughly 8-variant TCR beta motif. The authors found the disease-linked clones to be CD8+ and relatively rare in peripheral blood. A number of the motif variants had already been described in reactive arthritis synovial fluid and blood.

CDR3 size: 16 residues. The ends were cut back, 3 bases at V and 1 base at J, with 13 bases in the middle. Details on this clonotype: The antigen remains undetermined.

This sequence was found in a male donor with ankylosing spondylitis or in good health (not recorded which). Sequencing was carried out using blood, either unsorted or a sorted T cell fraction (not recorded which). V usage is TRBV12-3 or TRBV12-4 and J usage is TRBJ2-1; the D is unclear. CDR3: CASSFVQIESYNEQFF. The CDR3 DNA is TGTGCCAGCAGTTTTGTCCAAATCGAATCCTACAATGAGCAGTTCTTC.